Presented here are 25 T cell receptor beta chains from one specimen sequenced in a study of human T cells and chemical hapten exposure. Each CDR3 protein gets one entry after TCRdb re-called the RACE reads with MiXCR. The table lists around 80,000 distinct CDR3 sequences, 6.6% of them singletons. As to time point: patch test 2, 6 weeks after DPC sensitization. Treatment meaning: therapeutic diphenylcyclopropenone sensitization with weekly scalp DPC. The material sequenced was whole blood, taken in connection with sensitization to the hapten diphenylcyclopropenone (DPC). Every receptor here comes from a woman aged 30 to 39 with alopecia areata. Some clones in this sample may be carry-over from other donors' samples.

This clonotype turned up a few times. The rearrangement uses TRBV29-1 and TRBJ1-4, with D unresolved. V was pared by 7 bases and J by 0 bases, with 9 bases between. This CDR3 comprises 13 residues. Germline V gives CDR1 SQVTM, CDR2 ANQGSEA. The DNA for the CDR3 is TGCAGCGGAGTCGGGGCAACTAATGAAAAACTGTTTTTT. This codes for CSGVGATNEKLFF.

This clonotype was recorded many times. The V call is TRBV19, the J call TRBJ2-2; D is tentatively TRBD1 or TRBD2 (5 bases each). Trimming left V 8 bases short and J 4 bases short, with 17 bases between. This CDR3 is 15 amino acids long. Germline V CDR1 and CDR2: LNHDA, SQIVND (reference sequence). This CDR3 reads CASAEKSGRTGELFF. The CDR3 DNA is TGTGCCAGTGCCGAAAAGTCGGGGCGCACCGGGGAGCTGTTTTTT.

As for this clonotype: This may stem from a read error, because a much larger clone lies one nucleotide away. This rearrangement joins TRBV15 to TRBJ2-7; D call uncertain. V was clipped by 5 bases and J by 3 bases, with 17 bases between them. The V gene's germline CDR1 is LNHNV and CDR2 YYDKDF (reference sequence). This CDR3 is 15 amino acids long. The CDR3 reads CATSPSGFSFYEQYF. The CDR3 nucleotides read TGTGCCACCAGCCCTAGTGGATTTAGCTTCTACGAGCAGTACTTC.

This sequence joins TRBV3-1 and TRBJ1-1; D is uncertain. The CDR3 has 16 residues. Trimming stripped 3 bases from V and 1 base from J, with 15 bases between. Germline V gene lookup returns CDR1 LGHDT and CDR2 YNNKEL (reference sequence). CDR3 in amino acids: CASSQRAPRQNTEAFF. CDR3 nucleotide sequence: TGTGCCAGCAGCCAGCGGGCCCCCCGACAGAACACTGAAGCTTTCTTT.

This clonotype was counted ten times or more. The chain couples TRBV5-4 to TRBJ2-3, with TRBD1 as a possible D gene (5 bases). There are 16 residues in the CDR3. Germline V CDR1 and CDR2: SGHNT, YYREEE (reference sequence). V gave up 0 bases and J gave up 0 bases, with 11 bases separating them. The CDR3, as DNA: TGTGCCAGCAGCTTGGATGGGGCTTATAGCACAGATACGCAGTATTTT. Translating it yields CASSLDGAYSTDTQYF.

This clonotype was detected many times. The J gene is TRBJ2-7, the V gene TRBV28, with TRBD2 identical over 7 bases. Per the germline V gene, CDR1 is MDHEN and CDR2 is SYDVKM. The CDR3 has 15 amino acids. V gave up 1 base and J gave up 0 bases; unmatched junction bases: 3. This CDR3 is CASSLLRGNSYEQYF. The CDR3 coding sequence is TGTGCCAGCAGTTTATTGCGGGGGAACTCCTACGAGCAGTACTTC. Full variable domain (outside the CDR3, taken from reference TRBV28 and TRBJ2-7): DVKVTQSSRYLVKRTGEKVFLECVQDMDHENMFWYRQDPGLGLRLIYFSYDVKMKEKGDIPEGYSVSREKKERFSLILESASTNQTSMYLCASSLLRGNSYEQYFGPGTRLTVT.

This clonotype was found many times. The chain couples TRBV10-3 to TRBJ2-1; D uncertain. The CDR3 runs 14 residues. The V end lost 6 bases, the J end lost 5 bases, and 14 bases lay between the germline ends. The germline CDR1 and CDR2 sequences are ENHRY and SYGVKD. The CDR3 region is CAISDTTENNEQFF. CDR3 nucleotide sequence: TGTGCCATCAGCGATACGACGGAAAACAATGAGCAGTTCTTC.

The rearrangement links TRBV7-6 to TRBJ1-5; D remains unclear. The V end lost 4 bases, the J end lost 6 bases, and 10 bases lay between the germline ends. Germline loops: CDR1 SGHVS, CDR2 FNYEAQ. The length of the CDR3 is 13 residues. CDR3 sequence reads: CASSYSIGQPQHF. CDR3 nucleotide sequence: TGTGCCAGCAGCTATTCAATAGGTCAGCCCCAGCATTTT.

This sequence joins TRBV6-1 and TRBJ1-1; tentative D call: TRBD1 (5 bases). Germline V gives CDR1 MNHNS, CDR2 SASEGT. Deletions cut 6 bases from V and 1 base from J, with 9 bases between. This CDR3 comprises 13 residues. The CDR3, as DNA: TGTGCCAGCAGGGACACCCAGAACACTGAAGCTTTCTTT. As protein: CASRDTQNTEAFF.

This clonotype was counted at least ten times. Written as DNA, the CDR3 is TGTGCCAGCAACCGACTAGCGGGGGACCAAGAGACCCAGTACTTC. This sequence encodes CASNRLAGDQETQYF. The rearrangement joins TRBV25-1 to TRBJ2-5; 12 bases are shared with TRBD2. The CDR3 spans 15 residues. Unmatched junction bases numbered 3, after V lost 7 bases and J lost 0 bases. In germline, CDR1 is MGHDK, CDR2 SYGVNS.

In its sample, this clonotype was seen many times. The rearrangement uses TRBV20-1 and TRBJ1-1; D is unresolved. Trimming pared 0 bases from V and 0 bases from J, leaving 17 bases between. The CDR3 runs 17 residues. Germline CDR1 DFQATT, CDR2 SNEGSKA (reference sequence). This CDR3 reads CSARDTGSTAMNTEAFF. Written as DNA, the CDR3 is TGCAGTGCTAGAGATACGGGGTCCACCGCTATGAACACTGAAGCTTTCTTT.

This clonotype occurred many times. This chain links TRBV3-1 with TRBJ2-7, with 10 bases matching TRBD1. Germline V gene data show CDR1 as LGHDT and CDR2 as YNNKEL (reference sequence). This CDR3 spans 15 amino acids. Germline trimming cut 4 bases from V and 2 bases from J; bases unmatched to any gene: 5. The chain's CDR3 is CASSPGQGKAYEQYF. The CDR3 DNA reads TGTGCCAGCAGCCCGGGACAGGGGAAAGCCTACGAGCAGTACTTC.

This clonotype was seen more than once but under ten times. J is TRBJ1-5 and V is TRBV7-2; D is possibly TRBD1 (6 bases). Germline CDR1 is SGHTA and CDR2 is FQGNSA. This CDR3 contains 16 residues. Trimming cost V 4 bases and J 6 bases, with 19 bases left between them. CDR3 sequence (DNA): TGTGCCAGCAGCTGGGCCGGGGGCGGCGGGGGTCAGCCCCAGCATTTT. Protein: CASSWAGGGGGQPQHF.

The chain employs TRBV5-1 and TRBJ1-6; no clear D. Germline-derived CDR1 and CDR2 are SGHRS and YFSETQ. The germline V and J ends were trimmed by 2 bases and 7 bases, with 4 bases remaining between them. The CDR3 is 12 amino acids. The DNA of the CDR3 is TGCGCCAGCAGCTTATTAAATTCACCCCTCCACTTT. It yields the protein CASSLLNSPLHF.

The chain combines TRBV7-6 with TRBJ2-3; tentatively, D is TRBD2 (6 bases). Germline V lookup: CDR1 SGHVS, CDR2 FNYEAQ. Deletions cut 5 bases from V and 3 bases from J, with 18 bases between. CDR3 length: 16 residues. In DNA form, the CDR3 reads TGTGCCAGCAGCCTACGGGGAGGCACACCAACAGATACGCAGTATTTT. Its translation is CASSLRGGTPTDTQYF.

This clonotype was seen many times. This sequence joins TRBV5-1 and TRBJ2-3; D could derive from TRBD1 or TRBD2 (5 bases each). This CDR3 has 17 residues. V was trimmed by 3 bases and J by 2 bases, leaving 19 bases between them. Germline V lookup: CDR1 SGHRS, CDR2 YFSETQ. The CDR3 DNA reads TGCGCCAGCAGCTCCATTTCGGGGCAGGGTTTCACAGATACGCAGTATTTT. It codes for CASSSISGQGFTDTQYF.

This clonotype has at least ten counts. The chain joins TRBV5-6 to TRBJ2-1; either TRBD1 or TRBD2 may supply D (6 bases each). The V gene lost 0 bases and the J gene lost 8 bases, with 21 bases spanning the gap. CDR3 size: 17 residues. Germline CDR1 SGHDT, CDR2 YYEEEE. This CDR3 is CASSLALIPGARDEQFF. In DNA form, the CDR3 reads TGTGCCAGCAGCTTGGCCCTAATACCGGGGGCGCGGGATGAGCAGTTCTTC.

This clonotype showed up many times. The rearrangement joins TRBV29-1 to TRBJ2-4; D may be TRBD1 or TRBD2 (7 bases each). Germline CDR1 SQVTM, CDR2 ANQGSEA. This CDR3 spans 12 amino acids. V was pared by 6 bases and J by 9 bases, with 15 bases between. This CDR3 is CSVRTGGGIQYF. The CDR3 bases are TGCAGCGTCCGGACAGGCGGGGGCATTCAGTACTTC.

This clonotype was counted ten times or more. This chain joins TRBV5-4 and TRBJ2-1; D is uncertain. The germline V gene has CDR1 SGHNT and CDR2 YYREEE (reference sequence). The CDR3 covers 13 residues. Between the trimmed V and J ends, which lost 0 bases and 4 bases, there was a span of 5 bases. The chain's CDR3 is CASSLDGYNEQFF. The CDR3 coding sequence is TGTGCCAGCAGCTTGGACGGGTACAATGAGCAGTTCTTC.

The sample holds many counts of this clonotype. The V call is TRBV5-1, the J call TRBJ2-3; 9 bases match TRBD1. In germline, CDR1 is SGHRS, CDR2 YFSETQ. The trim removed 5 bases at V and 4 bases at J, leaving 5 bases unmatched. The CDR3 contains 14 residues. DNA of the CDR3: TGCGCCAGCAGACGGACAGGGGTTCCAGATACGCAGTATTTT. It specifies CASRRTGVPDTQYF. Drawing the rest from reference TRBV5-1 and TRBJ2-3, the complete variable domain is KAGVTQTPRYLIKTRGQQVTLSCSPISGHRSVSWYQQTPGQGLQFLFEYFSETQRNKGNFPGRFSGRQFSNSRSEMNVSTLELGDSALYLCASRRTGVPDTQYFGPGTRLTVL.

This chain joins TRBV11-1 and TRBJ1-1; no firm D call. CDR1 and CDR2 (germline): SGHAT, FQDESV (reference sequence). The CDR3 runs to 14 residues. Trimming removed 0 bases at V and 8 bases at J, with 13 bases between. The CDR3 loop reads CASSLAPVGFEAFF. CDR3 nucleotide sequence: TGTGCCAGCAGCTTAGCCCCCGTGGGCTTCGAAGCTTTCTTT.

The chain couples TRBV29-1 to TRBJ2-2; unclear D gene. Germline-derived CDR1 and CDR2 are SQVTM and ANQGSEA. V lost 6 bases and J 12 bases, leaving 20 bases between the germline ends. CDR3 size: 13 residues. CDR3: CSVCLLGRVKLFF. In DNA, the CDR3 is TGCAGCGTCTGCCTACTGGGCCGCGTGAAGCTGTTTTTT.

The CDR3, as DNA: TGTGCCAGCAGCAACAACAATTATCGCGAGGAGGCCCAGTACTTC. Its protein is CASSNNNYREEAQYF. V is TRBV12-3 or TRBV12-4 and J is TRBJ2-5; TRBD2 is a possible D gene (5 bases). This CDR3 has 15 residues. V dropped 6 bases and J dropped 9 bases, with 23 bases sitting between them.

About this clonotype: One base away lies a much larger clone, so this may be a sequencing read error. V usage is TRBV6-1 and J usage is TRBJ2-5; possible D gene TRBD1, 5 bases. Germline V gene lookup returns CDR1 MNHNS and CDR2 SASEGT. The CDR3 spans 14 residues. The chain's CDR3 is CASGEPWGLETQYF. The CDR3 nucleotides are TGTGCCAGCGGTGAACCATGGGGCTTGGAGACCCAGTACTTC.

Worth noting for this clonotype: A read error is possible here, since a much larger clone lies one base away. The chain combines TRBV7-9 with TRBJ1-2; TRBD1 matches at 7 bases. The CDR3 loop spans 19 amino acids. The germline V gene has CDR1 SEHNR and CDR2 FQNEAQ (reference sequence). CDR3 DNA sequence: TGTGCCAGAAGCTTAGTAGTTTTGGGAAAAAGACAGGGAGTAAATGGCTACACCTTC. It yields the protein CARSLVVLGKRQGVNGYTF.